The next 27 T cell receptor beta chains were all read from a single sample in a study of CD8 T cells in ankylosing spondylitis. TCRdb re-called the 5' RACE reads with MiXCR, one entry per CDR3 protein. The sample consists of hundreds of thousands of distinct CDR3 sequences, around 20% of them appearing once. The specimen sequenced was blood, either unsorted or a sorted T cell fraction (not recorded which). These receptors were obtained from a female donor with ankylosing spondylitis or in good health (not recorded which).

CDR3 in DNA: TGTGCCAGCAGTGGCAGCCAGGGGGGGATCGGGGAGCTGTTTTTT. Its protein product is CASSGSQGGIGELFF. The chain links TRBV6-1 to TRBJ2-2, with D perhaps TRBD1 or TRBD2 (7 bases each). CDR3 length: 15 amino acids. V lost 4 bases, J lost 7 bases, and 16 bases lay in between. Germline CDR1 MNHNS, CDR2 SASEGT.

The chain employs TRBV5-1 and TRBJ2-7; D remains ambiguous. Germline-derived CDR1 and CDR2 are SGHRS and YFSETQ. V gave up 7 bases and J gave up 6 bases, with 17 bases separating them. The CDR3 spans 13 residues. In nucleotides, the CDR3 is TGCGCCAGCCGAGGACGCGGTGGTGCCGAGCAGTACTTC. As protein: CASRGRGGAEQYF.

This sequence joins TRBV5-6 and TRBJ2-7; 9 nucleotides match TRBD1. This CDR3 is built from 15 residues. V dropped 4 bases and J dropped 4; count of bases not matched to a gene: 9. Per the germline V gene, CDR1 is SGHDT and CDR2 is YYEEEE. CDR3 sequence reads: CASSGRTGAVYEQYF. DNA for the CDR3: TGTGCCAGCAGCGGACGGACAGGGGCAGTTTACGAGCAGTACTTC.

The V gene is TRBV3-1, the J gene TRBJ2-5; D is perhaps TRBD2 (6 bases). The CDR3 is 15 residues long. The germline V and J ends were trimmed by 0 bases and 5 bases, with 13 bases remaining between them. Germline loops: CDR1 LGHDT, CDR2 YNNKEL (reference sequence). The CDR3 loop reads CASSQESRGIETQYF. The CDR3 region has the DNA TGTGCCAGCAGCCAAGAGTCCCGGGGGATCGAGACCCAGTACTTC.

CDR3 sequence: CASSPNYGQSYEQYF. For the CDR3, the DNA is TGTGCCAGCAGCCCTAACTACGGGCAGTCCTACGAGCAGTACTTC. This chain connects TRBV9 to TRBJ2-7; unclear D gene. The ends were cut back, 4 bases at V and 1 base at J, with 15 bases in the middle. Germline CDR1 and CDR2: SGDLS and YYNGEE. The CDR3 runs 15 residues.

This clonotype was counted between two and nine times. CDR3 nucleotide sequence: TGTGCCAGCAGTTCGAATTTCGGGACAGCTGCTTTCTTT. It yields the protein CASSSNFGTAAFF. V usage is TRBV12-3 or TRBV12-4 and J usage is TRBJ1-1; 7 positions agree with TRBD1. This CDR3 has 13 residues. After removal of 4 bases from V and 11 bases from J, the junction contained 10 bases not matched to a gene.

In its sample, this clonotype was seen a few times. The rearrangement joins TRBV20-1 to TRBJ2-4; 11 positions agree with TRBD2. The trim removed 0 bases at V and 7 bases at J, leaving 5 bases unmatched. In germline, CDR1 is DFQATT, CDR2 SNEGSKA (reference sequence). The CDR3 loop spans 15 amino acids. CDR3 loop: CSARDLTSGSNIQYF. Written as DNA, the CDR3 is TGCAGTGCTAGAGATCTAACTAGCGGGAGCAACATTCAGTACTTC.

J is TRBJ2-5 and V is TRBV20-1, with D hard to call. This CDR3 has 11 residues. V was clipped by 4 bases and J by 4 bases, with 7 bases between them. Germline values: CDR1 DFQATT, CDR2 SNEGSKA (reference sequence). The CDR3, as DNA: TGCAGTGCTACGGCCCTAGAGACCCAGTACTTC. It yields the protein CSATALETQYF.

Notes on this clonotype: With a much larger clone just one base away, this may be a read error. The chain couples TRBV20-1 to TRBJ1-5; 7 bases match TRBD1. This CDR3 spans 14 amino acids. In germline, CDR1 is DFQATT, CDR2 SNEGSKA (reference sequence). The CDR3 DNA reads as TGCAGTGCTCGACAGGGCTATAGCAATAAGCCCCAGCATTTT. This gives the protein CSARQGYSNKPQHF.

This clonotype was detected only a few times. The chain couples TRBV6-5 to TRBJ1-1; D ambiguous. The germline gives CDR1 MNHEY, CDR2 SVGAGI. Trimming cost V 4 bases and J 2 bases, with 11 bases left between them. This CDR3 is 14 amino acids long. CDR3 sequence (DNA): TGTGCCAGCAGTTCTAGGACGGCAAACACTGAAGCTTTCTTT. Translating gives CASSSRTANTEAFF.

The V call is TRBV18, the J call TRBJ2-3; a possible D gene is TRBD2 (6 bases). The V gene's germline CDR1 is KGHSH and CDR2 LQKENI. Trimming took off 1 base at V and 6 bases at J, with 14 bases between the two ends. CDR3 size: 15 residues. The CDR3 DNA reads TGTGCCAGCTCACCACGCTTACGGGAGAAGGATACGCAGTATTTT. Translating it yields CASSPRLREKDTQYF.

This clonotype turned up a few times. The V gene is TRBV29-1, the J gene TRBJ2-3; TRBD1 matches 7 bases. The CDR3 has 13 amino acids. The junction had 5 bases not matched to a gene; V was cut back by 6 bases and J by 2 bases. CDR1 and CDR2 (germline): SQVTM, ANQGSEA. The CDR3 sequence is CSVGTVYTDTQYF. The CDR3 DNA follows: TGCAGCGTAGGGACAGTATACACAGATACGCAGTATTTT.

The V call is TRBV14, the J call TRBJ2-1; 8 bases align to TRBD1. This CDR3 has 15 amino acids. Germline V lookup: CDR1 SGHDN, CDR2 FVKESK. Trimming cost V 7 bases and J 10 bases; bases outside gene matches: 15. Here the CDR3 reads CASTSGTGFPKEQFF. The CDR3 DNA reads as TGTGCCAGCACCTCCGGGACAGGATTTCCGAAGGAGCAGTTCTTC. The full variable domain, completed using reference TRBV14 and TRBJ2-1, is EAGVTQFPSHSVIEKGQTVTLRCDPISGHDNLYWYRRVMGKEIKFLLHFVKESKQDESGMPNNRFLAERTGGTYSTLKVQPAELEDSGVYFCASTSGTGFPKEQFFGPGTRLTVL.

Many counts were recorded for this clonotype. Written as DNA, the CDR3 is TGCAGCGTTGATCGCGGGAGTTCGGGGACCCAGTACTTC. Translation gives CSVDRGSSGTQYF. The gene calls are TRBV29-1 and TRBJ2-5, with TRBD2 matching over 7 bases. Unmatched junction bases numbered 8, after V lost 3 bases and J lost 7 bases. The CDR3 length is 13 residues. Per germline, CDR1 SQVTM and CDR2 ANQGSEA.

This clonotype was counted many times. The J gene is TRBJ2-5, the V gene TRBV7-2; D perhaps matches TRBD1 (6 bases). Trimming removed 1 base from V and 5 bases from J, with 17 bases in between. This CDR3 has 16 residues. Germline values: CDR1 SGHTA, CDR2 FQGNSA. The CDR3 DNA sequence: TGTGCCAGCAGCTTAGTCCCACGAAGCCAGGGGGAGACCCAGTACTTC. This encodes CASSLVPRSQGETQYF.

The J gene is TRBJ2-1, the V gene TRBV18; 9 bases match TRBD2. This CDR3 contains 15 residues. Germline V CDR1 and CDR2: KGHSH, LQKENI. V was clipped by 3 bases and J by 4 bases; unmatched bases: 4. The CDR3 DNA sequence: TGTGCCAGCTCACCTAGCGGGAGCGGGTACAATGAGCAGTTCTTC. Amino acids: CASSPSGSGYNEQFF.

This clonotype has just a few counts. CDR3 coding DNA: TGTGCCACCCTACAGGGTCTGAACACTGAAGCTTTCTTT. Its translation: CATLQGLNTEAFF. The chain combines TRBV10-3 with TRBJ1-1; maybe TRBD1 (6 bases). The germline CDR1 and CDR2 sequences are ENHRY and SYGVKD. Trimming removed 10 bases from V and 0 bases from J, with 12 bases in between. This CDR3 spans 13 amino acids.

A few counts support this clonotype. This chain uses TRBV6-1 with TRBJ2-7; 9 bases fit TRBD1. With V trimmed by 5 bases and J by 5 bases, 10 bases remained unmatched. CDR3 length: 15 amino acids. CDR1 is MNHNS, CDR2 SASEGT, per germline. In DNA form, the CDR3 reads TGTGCCAGCAGTCGCCAGGCGGGACAGGGAAACGAGCAGTACTTC. Residues: CASSRQAGQGNEQYF.

This clonotype was seen more than once but under ten times. CDR3 nucleotides: TGTGCCACCAGCCAAGGAGGGAGTGGGGAGACCCAGTACTTC. It specifies CATSQGGSGETQYF. The gene calls are TRBV15 and TRBJ2-5, with D perhaps matching TRBD2 (6 bases). The CDR3 has 14 amino acids. Germline CDR1 and CDR2: LNHNV and YYDKDF (reference sequence). The V end lost 5 bases, the J end lost 5 bases, and 15 bases lay between the germline ends.

The rearrangement uses TRBV7-2 and TRBJ2-7, with TRBD2 matching 7 bases. Germline-derived CDR1 and CDR2 are SGHTA and FQGNSA. This CDR3 has 14 amino acids. V gave up 0 bases and J gave up 4 bases; unmatched junction bases: 3. CDR3 nucleotides: TGTGCCAGCAGCTTAGCACGCGGGAGATACGAGCAGTACTTC. Translating gives CASSLARGRYEQYF.

V gene TRBV7-2 combines with J gene TRBJ2-5; TRBD2 matches 11 bases. Germline V gene sequence: CDR1 SGHTA, CDR2 FQGNSA. J was trimmed by 0 bases and V by 3 bases; bases with no gene match: 3. The length of the CDR3 is 16 residues. CDR3 region: CASSLGLAVHQETQYF. The DNA of the CDR3 is TGTGCCAGCAGCTTGGGACTAGCGGTCCACCAAGAGACCCAGTACTTC.

This clonotype has only a few counts. CDR3 coding DNA: TGTGCCAGCAGCCCAACCTCAGGGTTTCCCCCCTACGAGCAGTACTTC. Its protein is CASSPTSGFPPYEQYF. The rearrangement uses TRBV7-2 and TRBJ2-7; D possibly corresponds to TRBD1 (5 bases). CDR1 SGHTA and CDR2 FQGNSA come from the germline V gene. The V gene lost 5 bases and the J gene lost 2 bases, with 19 bases spanning the gap. CDR3 length: 16 residues.

The CDR3 loop is CASSLGPGRTYEQYF. CDR3 nucleotides: TGTGCCAGCAGCTTAGGGCCAGGACGCACCTACGAGCAGTACTTC. The chain uses TRBV7-2 and TRBJ2-7; D unresolved. The CDR3 totals 15 residues. V dropped 1 base and J dropped 2 bases, with 12 bases sitting between them. Per germline, CDR1 SGHTA and CDR2 FQGNSA.

This clonotype has more than one count but fewer than ten. This chain joins TRBV12-3 or TRBV12-4 and TRBJ2-7, with 7 bases lining up with TRBD2. J was trimmed by 4 bases and V by 5 bases; bases with no gene match: 8. The CDR3 is 14 amino acids. CDR3 loop: CASSRRLAGYEQYF. In nucleotides, the CDR3 is TGTGCCAGCAGTCGGCGACTAGCAGGTTACGAGCAGTACTTC.

This clonotype has only a few counts. The chain uses TRBV12-3 or TRBV12-4 and TRBJ1-1, with 8 bases lining up with TRBD1. The CDR3 has 14 amino acids. With V trimmed by 6 bases and J by 5 bases, 8 bases remained unmatched. DNA for the CDR3: TGTGCCAGCAGCTCGACAGGGGAGGGAACTGAAGCTTTCTTT. It translates to CASSSTGEGTEAFF.

In this sample, this clonotype turned up a few times. The CDR3 coding sequence is TGTGCCAGCAGCAGGGGCGCCTTCAATCAGCCCCAGCATTTT. Protein: CASSRGAFNQPQHF. The chain carries TRBV5-5 and TRBJ1-5; D may be TRBD1 (5 bases). The CDR3 spans 14 residues. V lost 4 bases and J lost 3, with 11 bases in between. Germline CDR1 reads SGHKS; CDR2 reads YYEKEE (reference sequence).

This clonotype was counted only a few times. The chain employs TRBV20-1 and TRBJ2-1; 7 positions agree with TRBD2. V dropped 0 bases and J dropped 8; count of bases not matched to a gene: 10. Germline V gene sequence: CDR1 DFQATT, CDR2 SNEGSKA (reference sequence). The CDR3 loop spans 15 amino acids. The CDR3 DNA is TGCAGTGCTAGAGATTCTGCGCGGGAGAGGTATGAGCAGTTCTTC. Amino acid sequence: CSARDSARERYEQFF.